The 11 T cell receptor beta chains in this list originate from one sample, sequenced in a study of control samples from healthy donors and cancer patients. The table came from immunoSEQ multiplex PCR; TCRdb's copy has only in-frame clones and leaves some out. Here the sample spans about 82,000 clones, approximately 91% being singletons. Input material: blood. The source of these receptors is a man in his fifties or sixties in good health.

The chain uses TRBV19 and TRBJ2-3; D may be TRBD1 (5 bases). CDR1 and CDR2 (germline): LNHDA, SQIVND (reference sequence). The CDR3 covers 14 residues. V lost 8 bases to trimming and J lost 4 bases, with 16 bases between them. The chain's CDR3 is CASWAGSVADTQYF. As DNA, the CDR3 is TGTGCCAGTTGGGCAGGGTCAGTGGCAGATACGCAGTATTTT.

The V and J genes are TRBV6-5 and TRBJ1-3; D ambiguous. The CDR3 runs 15 residues. Germline CDR1 reads MNHEY; CDR2 reads SVGAGI. Trimming removed 7 bases at V and 0 bases at J, with 13 bases between. For the CDR3, the DNA is TGTGCCAGCATCGATCCAGGCCTCTCTGGAAACACCATATATTTT. The encoded protein is CASIDPGLSGNTIYF.

The genes are TRBV7-6 and TRBJ2-2, with a possible D match to TRBD2 (6 bases). Germline CDR1 is SGHVS and CDR2 is FNYEAQ. This CDR3 is 13 amino acids long. With 6 bases removed from V and 7 bases from J, the gap between germline ends came to 12 bases. Here the CDR3 reads CASREGSGGELFF. DNA for the CDR3: TGTGCCAGCAGGGAGGGTAGCGGCGGGGAGCTGTTTTTT. The whole variable domain, remainder taken from reference TRBV7-6 and TRBJ2-2, is GAGVSQSPRYKVTKRGQDVALRCDPISGHVSLYWYRQALGQGPEFLTYFNYEAQQDKSGLPNDRFSAERPEGSISTLTIQRTEQRDSAMYRCASREGSGGELFFGEGSRLTVL.

The chain links TRBV9 to TRBJ2-3; 8 nucleotides agree with TRBD2. The CDR3 consists of 14 residues. Trimming cost V 3 bases and J 4 bases; bases outside gene matches: 4. Germline V gives CDR1 SGDLS, CDR2 YYNGEE. The CDR3 sequence is CASSAGGGPDTQYF. CDR3 nucleotides: TGTGCCAGCAGCGCGGGGGGGGGCCCAGATACGCAGTATTTT.

The J gene is TRBJ2-3, the V gene TRBV19; tentatively, D is TRBD2 (5 bases). CDR3 length: 13 amino acids. V dropped 4 bases and J dropped 2 bases, with 7 bases sitting between them. The V gene's germline CDR1 is LNHDA and CDR2 SQIVND (reference sequence). CDR3 amino acids: CASSTGNTDTQYF. The CDR3 nucleotides are TGTGCCAGTAGTACCGGGAACACAGATACGCAGTATTTT.

The V call is TRBV15, the J call TRBJ1-5, with a tentative D call TRBD1 (6 bases). V was cut by 8 bases and J by 4 bases, with 18 bases left in between. Per the germline V gene, CDR1 is LNHNV and CDR2 is YYDKDF (reference sequence). The CDR3 contains 15 residues. The CDR3: CATRLSGHVNQPQHF. The CDR3 bases are TGTGCCACCCGCTTGTCGGGACACGTAAATCAGCCCCAGCATTTT.

The chain employs TRBV2 and TRBJ1-3; maybe TRBD1 (6 bases). CDR1 is SNHLY, CDR2 FYNNEI, per germline. CDR3 length: 15 residues. Trimming stripped 4 bases from V and 7 bases from J, with 17 bases between. The CDR3 DNA reads TGTGCCAGCAGTGCGTCCGTGGGGGCAGAGAACACCATATATTTT. Translated: CASSASVGAENTIYF.

A few counts support this clone. This chain uses TRBV6-5 with TRBJ2-4, with 7 bases aligning to TRBD2. Looked up from germline, CDR1 is MNHEY and CDR2 is SVGAGI. Trimming took 0 bases from V and 6 from J; bases not matched to a gene: 5. The CDR3 runs 15 residues. CDR3 in amino acids: CASSYSKASGNIQYF. CDR3 in DNA: TGTGCCAGCAGTTACTCGAAGGCTAGCGGAAACATTCAGTACTTC.

This clone has only a few counts. The chain carries TRBV30 and TRBJ1-2; D is possibly TRBD1 (5 bases). The CDR3 is 14 amino acids. V was clipped by 3 bases and J by 0 bases, with 11 bases between them. Germline lookup yields CDR1 GTSNPN and CDR2 SVGIG (reference sequence). In DNA, the CDR3 is TGTGCCTGGAGGGGGGACGGACCTAACTATGGCTACACCTTC. The encoded protein is CAWRGDGPNYGYTF. Combining the CDR3 with reference TRBV30 and TRBJ1-2 gives the whole variable domain SQTIHQWPATLVQPVGSPLSLECTVEGTSNPNLYWYRQAAGRGLQLLFYSVGIGQISSEVPQNLSASRPQDRQFILSSKKLLLSDSGFYLCAWRGDGPNYGYTFGSGTRLTVV.

The V and J genes are TRBV7-9 and TRBJ1-6; unclear D gene. The CDR3 runs 13 residues. Germline CDR1 reads SEHNR; CDR2 reads FQNEAQ (reference sequence). V was shortened by 5 bases and J by 8 bases, with 10 bases between the two germline ends. CDR3 region: CASSLQSYSPLHF. The CDR3 DNA sequence: TGTGCCAGCAGCCTCCAAAGTTATTCACCCCTCCACTTT.

This clone was recorded once. The rearrangement uses TRBV25-1 and TRBJ1-1, with D hard to call. Trimming shortened V by 1 base and J by 3 bases, and 12 bases separated the two germline ends. From germline, CDR1 is MGHDK and CDR2 SYGVNS. The CDR3 length is 15 residues. CDR3 DNA sequence: TGTGCCAGCAGTGAATCGAGAATTTGGGACACTGAAGCTTTCTTT. As protein: CASSESRIWDTEAFF.